This TCR beta chain originates from a study of CD8 T cells in Susac syndrome. Turning to the study itself: When their blood was taken, patients with Susac syndrome were therapy-naive, taking corticosteroids, or taking intravenous immunoglobulin alone.

This clonotype was seen only once. Its target is not known. TCR beta sequencing covered blood CD8+ and CD4+ T cells. Study conclusions and caveats: CD4+ repertoires of Susac syndrome patients lacked detectable clonal expansion.

Random hexamers primed reverse transcription of 0.5 to 1 ug RNA. Across 54 Vbeta and 13 Jbeta, immunoSEQ multiplex PCR amplified TCR beta CDR3. TCRdb re-called the immunoSEQ multiplex PCR reads through MiXCR, storing one row per CDR3 protein. In the table there are more than 85,000 distinct CDR3 sequences, over 90% of which are singletons. The CDR3 has 12 residues. With 6 bases removed from V and 0 bases from J, the gap between germline ends came to 4 bases. Germline V CDR1 and CDR2: MNHEY, SMNVEV (reference sequence). This clonotype was obtained from a human donor with Susac syndrome. V gene TRBV27 combines with J gene TRBJ2-3; D not certain. The sequencing input was CD4+ T cells from PBMCs. Written as DNA, the CDR3 is TGTGCCAGCAGGCAGAGCACAGATACGCAGTATTTT. Its translation: CASRQSTDTQYF.